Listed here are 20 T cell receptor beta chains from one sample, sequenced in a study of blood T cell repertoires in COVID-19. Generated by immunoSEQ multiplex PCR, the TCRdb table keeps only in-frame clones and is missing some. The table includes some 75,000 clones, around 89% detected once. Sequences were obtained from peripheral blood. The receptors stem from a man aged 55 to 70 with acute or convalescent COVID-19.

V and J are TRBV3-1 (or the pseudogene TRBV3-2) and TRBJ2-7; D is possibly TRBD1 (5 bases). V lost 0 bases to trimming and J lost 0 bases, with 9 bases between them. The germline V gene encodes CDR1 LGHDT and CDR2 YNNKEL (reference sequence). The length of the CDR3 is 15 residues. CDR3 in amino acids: CASSQDRAPSYEQYF. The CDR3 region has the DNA TGTGCCAGCAGCCAAGACAGGGCCCCCTCCTACGAGCAGTACTTC.

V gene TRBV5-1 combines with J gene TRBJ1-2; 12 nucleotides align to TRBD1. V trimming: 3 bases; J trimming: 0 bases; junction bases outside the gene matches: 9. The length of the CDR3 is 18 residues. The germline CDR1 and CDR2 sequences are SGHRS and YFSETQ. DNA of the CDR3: TGCGCCAGCAGCTCCTTCCGGGACAGGGGGCTAGCTAACTATGGCTACACCTTC. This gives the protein CASSSFRDRGLANYGYTF.

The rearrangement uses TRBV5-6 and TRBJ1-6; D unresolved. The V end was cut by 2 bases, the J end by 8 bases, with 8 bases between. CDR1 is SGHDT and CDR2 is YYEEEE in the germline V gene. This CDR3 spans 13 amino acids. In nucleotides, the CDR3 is TGTGCCAGCAGCTTATCTTCGGATTCACCCCTCCACTTT. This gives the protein CASSLSSDSPLHF.

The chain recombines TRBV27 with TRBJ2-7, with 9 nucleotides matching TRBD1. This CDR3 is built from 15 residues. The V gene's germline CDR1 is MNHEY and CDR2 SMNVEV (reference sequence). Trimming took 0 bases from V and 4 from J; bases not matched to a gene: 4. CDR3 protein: CASSLSRQGGYEQYF. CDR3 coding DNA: TGTGCCAGCAGTTTATCAAGACAGGGGGGGTACGAGCAGTACTTC.

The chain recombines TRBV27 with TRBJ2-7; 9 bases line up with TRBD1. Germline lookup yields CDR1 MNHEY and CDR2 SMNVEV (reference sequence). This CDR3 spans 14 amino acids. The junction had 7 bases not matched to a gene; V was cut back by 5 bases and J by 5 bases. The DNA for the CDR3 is TGTGCCAGCAGTCTCGACAGGGGGTGGAACGAGCAGTACTTC. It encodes CASSLDRGWNEQYF.

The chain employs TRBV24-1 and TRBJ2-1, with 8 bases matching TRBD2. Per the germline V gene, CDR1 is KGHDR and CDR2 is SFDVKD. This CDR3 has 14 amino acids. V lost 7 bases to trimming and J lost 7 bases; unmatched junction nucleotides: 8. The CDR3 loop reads CATSQPGGRNEQFF. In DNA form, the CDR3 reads TGTGCCACCAGCCAGCCGGGGGGGCGTAATGAGCAGTTCTTC.

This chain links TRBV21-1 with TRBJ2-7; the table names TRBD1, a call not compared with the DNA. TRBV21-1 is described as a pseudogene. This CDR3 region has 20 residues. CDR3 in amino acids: CASTPQQRVFWDSGPYEQYF. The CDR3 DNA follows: TGTGCCAGCACCCCTCAGCAAAGGGTCTTTTGGGACAGCGGACCCTACGAGCAGTACTTC.

The CDR3 sequence: CASTSAAGGHNEQFF. The CDR3 DNA is TGTGCCAGTACTAGTGCGGCGGGAGGGCACAATGAGCAGTTCTTC. The V call is TRBV19, the J call TRBJ2-1; TRBD2 aligns across 9 bases. J lost 5 bases, V lost 7 bases, and 9 bases had no gene match. Germline CDR1 reads LNHDA; CDR2 reads SQIVND (reference sequence). The CDR3 contains 15 residues.

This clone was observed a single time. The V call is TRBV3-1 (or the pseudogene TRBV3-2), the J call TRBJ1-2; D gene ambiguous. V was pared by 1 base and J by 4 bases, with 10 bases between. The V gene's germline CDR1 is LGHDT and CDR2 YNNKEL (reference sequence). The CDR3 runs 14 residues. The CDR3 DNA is TGTGCCAGCAGCCAAGGGTCCTACCCCTATGGCTACACCTTC. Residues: CASSQGSYPYGYTF.

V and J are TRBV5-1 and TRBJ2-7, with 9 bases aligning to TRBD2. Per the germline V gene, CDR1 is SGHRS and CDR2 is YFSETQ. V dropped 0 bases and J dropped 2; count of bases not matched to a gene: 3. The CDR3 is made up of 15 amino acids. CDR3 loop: CASSLVAGATYEQYF. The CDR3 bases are TGCGCCAGCAGCTTGGTAGCGGGAGCAACCTACGAGCAGTACTTC.

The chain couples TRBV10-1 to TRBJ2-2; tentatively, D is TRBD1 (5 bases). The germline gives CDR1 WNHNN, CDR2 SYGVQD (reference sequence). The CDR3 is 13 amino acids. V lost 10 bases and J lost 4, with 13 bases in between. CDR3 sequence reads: CATLDSSTGELFF. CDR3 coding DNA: TGCGCCACCCTAGACAGTAGCACCGGGGAGCTGTTTTTT.

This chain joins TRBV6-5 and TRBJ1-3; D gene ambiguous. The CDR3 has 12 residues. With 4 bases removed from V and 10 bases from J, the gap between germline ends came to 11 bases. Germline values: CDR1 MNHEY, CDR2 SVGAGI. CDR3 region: CASSSQTGTIYF. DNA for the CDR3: TGTGCCAGCAGTTCCCAGACTGGTACCATATATTTT.

The chain's CDR3 is CASSSRGGTEAFF. CDR3 coding DNA: TGTGCCAGCAGCTCTAGAGGGGGCACTGAAGCTTTCTTT. The V call is TRBV7-6, the J call TRBJ1-1, with a weak D call TRBD1 (6 bases). The V and J ends lost 4 bases and 4 bases respectively, with 10 bases between them. Germline V gene data show CDR1 as SGHVS and CDR2 as FNYEAQ. The CDR3 contains 13 residues.

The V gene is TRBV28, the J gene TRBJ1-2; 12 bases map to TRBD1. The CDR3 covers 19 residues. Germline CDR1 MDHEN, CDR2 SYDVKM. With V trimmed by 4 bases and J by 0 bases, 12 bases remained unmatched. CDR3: CASSSNSGTGGITNYGYTF. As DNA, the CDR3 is TGTGCCAGCAGTTCCAATTCCGGGACAGGGGGCATCACTAACTATGGCTACACCTTC.

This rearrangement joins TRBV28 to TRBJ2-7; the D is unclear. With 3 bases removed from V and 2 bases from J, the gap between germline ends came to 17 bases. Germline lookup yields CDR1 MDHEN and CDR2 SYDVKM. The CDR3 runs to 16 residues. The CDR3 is CASSFSLVGLTYEQYF. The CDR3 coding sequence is TGTGCCAGCAGTTTTAGCCTAGTCGGATTAACCTACGAGCAGTACTTC.

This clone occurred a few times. CDR3 amino acids: CASSLDLRGHDTQYF. Written as DNA, the CDR3 is TGCGCCAGCAGCTTGGATCTCAGAGGGCATGATACGCAGTATTTT. The chain carries TRBV5-1 and TRBJ2-3, with D possibly being TRBD2 (5 bases). V lost 0 bases, J lost 6 bases, and 14 bases lay in between. The CDR3 has 15 residues. Per germline, CDR1 SGHRS and CDR2 YFSETQ.

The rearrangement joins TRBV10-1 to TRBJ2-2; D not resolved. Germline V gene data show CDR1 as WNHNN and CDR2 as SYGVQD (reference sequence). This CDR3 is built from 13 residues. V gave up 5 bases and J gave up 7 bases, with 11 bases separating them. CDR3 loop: CASSFVDNGELFF. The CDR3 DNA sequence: TGCGCCAGCAGTTTTGTCGACAACGGGGAGCTGTTTTTT.

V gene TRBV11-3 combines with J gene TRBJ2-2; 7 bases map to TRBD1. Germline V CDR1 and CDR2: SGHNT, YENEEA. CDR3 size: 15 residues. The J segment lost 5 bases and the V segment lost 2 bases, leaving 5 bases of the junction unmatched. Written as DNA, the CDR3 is TGTGCCAGCAGCTTACGGACAGGTCGAACCGGGGAGCTGTTTTTT. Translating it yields CASSLRTGRTGELFF.

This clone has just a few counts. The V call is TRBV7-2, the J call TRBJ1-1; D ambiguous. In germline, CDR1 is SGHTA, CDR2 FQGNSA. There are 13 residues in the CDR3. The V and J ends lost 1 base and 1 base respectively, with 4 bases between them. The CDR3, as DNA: TGTGCCAGCAGCTTAGGGAGGAACACTGAAGCTTTCTTT. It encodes CASSLGRNTEAFF. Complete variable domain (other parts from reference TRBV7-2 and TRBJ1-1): GAGVSQSPSNKVTEKGKDVELRCDPISGHTALYWYRQSLGQGLEFLIYFQGNSAPDKSGLPSDRFSAERTGGSVSTLTIQRTQQEDSAVYLCASSLGRNTEAFFGQGTRLTVV.

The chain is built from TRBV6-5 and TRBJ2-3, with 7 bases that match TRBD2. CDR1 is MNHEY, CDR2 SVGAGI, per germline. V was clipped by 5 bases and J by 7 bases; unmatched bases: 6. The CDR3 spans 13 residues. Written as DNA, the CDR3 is TGTGCCAGCAGTCACCCGGGACTACATACGCAGTATTTT. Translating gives CASSHPGLHTQYF.